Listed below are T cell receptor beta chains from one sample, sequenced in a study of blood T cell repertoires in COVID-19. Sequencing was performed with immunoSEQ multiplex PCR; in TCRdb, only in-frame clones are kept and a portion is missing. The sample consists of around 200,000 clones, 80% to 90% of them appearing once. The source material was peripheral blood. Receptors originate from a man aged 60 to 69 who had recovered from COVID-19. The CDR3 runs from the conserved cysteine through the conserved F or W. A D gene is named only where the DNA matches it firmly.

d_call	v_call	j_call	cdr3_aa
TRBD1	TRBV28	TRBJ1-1	CASSPPGGTGWGTEAFF
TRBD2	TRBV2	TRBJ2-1	CASVSGGDEQFF
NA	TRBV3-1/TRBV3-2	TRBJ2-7	CASSRGLTYEQYF
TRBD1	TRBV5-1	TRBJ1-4	CASSGGTGAREKLFF
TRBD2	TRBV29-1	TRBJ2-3	CSVGASGGPETQYF
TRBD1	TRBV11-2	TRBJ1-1	CASSSDRGTEAFF
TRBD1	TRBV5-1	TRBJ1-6	CASSHRDRGSPLHF
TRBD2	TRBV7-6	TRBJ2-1	CASSLAGGGAFDEQFF
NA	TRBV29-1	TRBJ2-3	CSVEGAVDTQYF
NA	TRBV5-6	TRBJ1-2	CASSFPQSDGYTF
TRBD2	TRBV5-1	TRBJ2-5	CASSLLAGGLVWETQYF
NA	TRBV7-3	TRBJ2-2	CASSLGPGSPGELFF
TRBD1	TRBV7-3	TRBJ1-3	CASSPTGTSGNTIYF
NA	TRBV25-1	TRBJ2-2	CASSEVPNSANTGELFF
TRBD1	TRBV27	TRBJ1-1	CASRDRVNTEAFF
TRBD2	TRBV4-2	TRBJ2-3	CASSQDAASGGVRFTDTQYF
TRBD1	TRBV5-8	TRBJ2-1	CASSTPGTAYNEQFF
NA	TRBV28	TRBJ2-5	CASSYAQRRETQYF
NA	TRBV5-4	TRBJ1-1	CASSKQLTGFTEAFF
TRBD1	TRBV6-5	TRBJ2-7	CASRRDRGYEQYF
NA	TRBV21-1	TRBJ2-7	CASSKTGLAGGEQYF
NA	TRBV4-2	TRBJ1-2	CASSHKWGLEAGSGYTF
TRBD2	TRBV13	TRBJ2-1	CASSPEGELAGSYNEQFF
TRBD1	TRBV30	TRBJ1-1	CAWGKDRPPRVNTEAFF
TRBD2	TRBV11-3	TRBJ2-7	CASSSPQREVGVHYEQYF
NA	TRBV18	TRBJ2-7	CASSPSTSSYEQYF
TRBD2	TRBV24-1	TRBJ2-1	CATSVLAGYNNEQFF
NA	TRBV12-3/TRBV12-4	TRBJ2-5	CASSSSGPETQYF
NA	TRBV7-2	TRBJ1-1	CASSLVRSAEAFF
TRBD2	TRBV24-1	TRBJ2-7	CATSPTSGSSYEQYF
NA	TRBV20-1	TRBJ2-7	CSASIVSYEQYF
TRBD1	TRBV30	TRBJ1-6	CAWGAGTDNSPLHF
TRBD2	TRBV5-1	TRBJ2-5	CASSNSGGVETQYF
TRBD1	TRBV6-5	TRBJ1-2	CASSLPGQGSGYTF
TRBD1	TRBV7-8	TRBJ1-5	CASSPGQGIRPQHF
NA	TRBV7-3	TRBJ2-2	CASSLTKLADGELFF
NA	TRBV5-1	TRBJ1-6	CASSLAGTLYNSPLHF
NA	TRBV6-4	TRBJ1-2	CASSGSGNYGYTF
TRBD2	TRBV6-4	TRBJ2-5	CASSPLAGSQETQYF
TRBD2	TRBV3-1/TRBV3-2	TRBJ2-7	CASNPGLAPYEQYF
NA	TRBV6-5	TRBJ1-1	CASRRGLVDTEAFF